This TCR beta chain was retrieved from a study of T cell responses to AZD1222 COVID-19 vaccine. Findings and caveats of the study: Baseline antibody screening turned up just a handful of seropositive AZD1222 recipients. Repertoire sampling happened only post peak T cell response. Nearly half of spike-specific TCRs reportedly go after variant regions that carry no mutations.

This CDR3 spans 15 amino acids. V lost 4 bases to trimming and J lost 6 bases; unmatched junction nucleotides: 9. Germline V gene sequence: CDR1 MGHRA, CDR2 YSYEKL. Some clones are missing from TCRdb's copy, which holds only in-frame ones; the method was immunoSEQ multiplex PCR. This table holds more than 250,000 clones, more than 80% found once. Regarding this clone: The antigen is not known.

The rearrangement uses TRBV4-1 and TRBJ2-3; 8 nucleotides align to TRBD1. Material: peripheral blood, obtained on day 0 of AZD1222 vaccination. The TCR comes from an adult in good health. CDR3 sequence reads: CASSLKDRVRDTQYF. The CDR3 nucleotides read TGCGCCAGCAGCCTGAAGGACAGGGTGCGGGATACGCAGTATTTT.